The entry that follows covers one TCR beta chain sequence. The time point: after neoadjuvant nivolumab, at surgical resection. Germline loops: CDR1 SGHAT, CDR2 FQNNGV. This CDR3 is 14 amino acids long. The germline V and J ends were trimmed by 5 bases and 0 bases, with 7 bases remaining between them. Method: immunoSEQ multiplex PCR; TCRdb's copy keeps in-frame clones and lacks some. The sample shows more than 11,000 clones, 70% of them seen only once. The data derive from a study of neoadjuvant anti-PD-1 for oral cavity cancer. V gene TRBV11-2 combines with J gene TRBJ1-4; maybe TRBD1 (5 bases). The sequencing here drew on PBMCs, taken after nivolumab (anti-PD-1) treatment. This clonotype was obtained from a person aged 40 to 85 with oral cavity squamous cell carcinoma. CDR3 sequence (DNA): TGTGCCAGCAGCAAGGACACAACTAATGAAAAACTGTTTTTT. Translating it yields CASSKDTTNEKLFF.